The 20 T cell receptor beta chains in this list originate from one sample, sequenced in a study of blood T cell repertoires in COVID-19. Sequencing used immunoSEQ multiplex PCR; TCRdb keeps in-frame clones, though not all of them. Of about 180,000 clones listed, over 80% are singletons. Material for sequencing was peripheral blood. The receptors originated from a woman aged 65 to 85 with COVID-19, enrolled during active disease.

The rearrangement joins TRBV18 to TRBJ1-1; D unresolved. The CDR3 totals 14 residues. Germline-derived CDR1 and CDR2 are KGHSH and LQKENI. V lost 1 base, J lost 1 base, and 7 bases lay in between. The chain's CDR3 is CASSPQGGNTEAFF. DNA of the CDR3: TGTGCCAGCTCACCACAGGGAGGGAACACTGAAGCTTTCTTT.

V and J are TRBV3-1 (or the pseudogene TRBV3-2) and TRBJ1-2; tentatively, D is TRBD1 (6 bases). This CDR3 spans 12 amino acids. Germline V CDR1 and CDR2: LGHDT, YNNKEL (reference sequence). Trimming cost V 8 bases and J 8 bases, with 15 bases left between them. CDR3 nucleotides: TGTGCCAGCTCTTTAGGACAGTTCGGCTACACCTTC. Amino acid sequence: CASSLGQFGYTF.

The chain uses TRBV28 and TRBJ2-3; 7 bases match TRBD1. The CDR3 is made up of 15 amino acids. Germline V gene sequence: CDR1 MDHEN, CDR2 SYDVKM. J gave up 1 base and V 6 bases, and 7 bases lay outside the gene matches. Written as DNA, the CDR3 is TGTGCCAGCAGCGGTACAGGGGCCGGCACAGATACGCAGTATTTT. Amino acid sequence: CASSGTGAGTDTQYF.

This chain uses TRBV7-3 with TRBJ1-2; TRBD1 agrees at 7 bases. The germline gives CDR1 SGHTA, CDR2 FQGTGA. CDR3 length equals 13 residues. Trimming at V came to 5 bases and at J to 5 bases, leaving 5 bases not matched to a gene. In DNA form, the CDR3 reads TGTGCCAGCAGCCCGGGACAGTATTATGGCTACACCTTC. Protein sequence: CASSPGQYYGYTF.

This clone was detected only once. The chain recombines TRBV5-1 with TRBJ2-7; D might be TRBD2 (5 bases). Trimming took off 6 bases at V and 10 bases at J, with 23 bases between the two ends. Germline CDR1 reads SGHRS; CDR2 reads YFSETQ. The CDR3 length is 14 residues. CDR3 nucleotide sequence: TGCGCCAGCACCTCCGGGTCCCTTTGGGGAGAACAGTACTTC. Translating it yields CASTSGSLWGEQYF.

The chain carries TRBV6-6 and TRBJ2-3; D perhaps matches TRBD2 (5 bases). Trimming removed 7 bases from V and 11 bases from J, with 22 bases in between. Germline values: CDR1 MNHNY, CDR2 SVGAGI (reference sequence). The CDR3 spans 14 residues. The CDR3 here is CASTQRRSKFGQYF. The CDR3 region has the DNA TGTGCCAGCACCCAGCGGCGGTCAAAGTTTGGGCAGTATTTT.

CDR3 sequence reads: CSVEGDRGQPQHF. DNA for the CDR3: TGCAGCGTTGAAGGAGACAGGGGTCAGCCCCAGCATTTT. This sequence joins TRBV29-1 and TRBJ1-5, with 8 bases aligning to TRBD1. From germline, CDR1 is SQVTM and CDR2 ANQGSEA. There are 13 residues in the CDR3. V shed 1 base and J 6 bases; nucleotides not matched to a gene: 2.

The chain's CDR3 is CASTLARIFTDTQYF. The CDR3 bases are TGTGCCAGCACCTTAGCAAGAATTTTCACAGATACGCAGTATTTT. The chain combines TRBV2 with TRBJ2-3; D is uncertain. Trimming pared 7 bases from V and 2 bases from J, leaving 16 bases between. CDR1 and CDR2 (germline): SNHLY, FYNNEI. The CDR3 spans 15 residues.

V is TRBV19 and J is TRBJ2-2; 11 bases agree with TRBD2. CDR1 is LNHDA, CDR2 SQIVND, per germline (reference sequence). CDR3 size: 15 residues. V shed 7 bases, J shed 5 bases, and the junction held 6 bases outside the gene matches. This CDR3 reads CASNKPSGRTGELFF. DNA of the CDR3: TGTGCCAGTAATAAACCTAGCGGGAGGACCGGGGAGCTGTTTTTT.

CDR3 sequence (DNA): TGTGCCAGCATTGGTAGCGGCTTACTTTACGAGCAGTACTTC. Protein: CASIGSGLLYEQYF. The V gene is TRBV6-5, the J gene TRBJ2-7, with D perhaps TRBD2 (6 bases). Trimming pared 7 bases from V and 4 bases from J, leaving 17 bases between. This CDR3 is built from 14 residues. Germline CDR1 MNHEY, CDR2 SVGAGI.

This chain connects TRBV15 to TRBJ1-6; 7 bases align to TRBD1. This CDR3 spans 14 amino acids. From germline, CDR1 is LNHNV and CDR2 YYDKDF (reference sequence). Germline trimming cut 5 bases from V and 6 bases from J; bases unmatched to any gene: 4. CDR3 DNA sequence: TGTGCCACCAGCCAGGGACAGAGTAATTCACCCCTCCACTTT. Residues: CATSQGQSNSPLHF.

The chain has TRBV11-2 and TRBJ1-3, with TRBD1 as a possible D gene (6 bases). The V and J ends lost 4 bases and 4 bases respectively, with 11 bases between them. The CDR3 contains 14 residues. Germline-derived CDR1 and CDR2 are SGHAT and FQNNGV. CDR3 sequence reads: CASSSQGLGNTIYF. DNA for the CDR3: TGTGCCAGCAGCTCACAGGGTCTCGGAAACACCATATATTTT.

This clone was observed a single time. J is TRBJ2-7 and V is TRBV18, with 7 bases fitting TRBD2. CDR1 and CDR2 from the germline V gene are KGHSH and LQKENI. The CDR3 has 16 residues. V lost 3 bases and J lost 0; bases outside the gene matches: 8. CDR3 region: CASSPRGVGGSYEQYF. In nucleotides, the CDR3 is TGTGCCAGCTCACCCCGGGGGGTTGGGGGCTCCTACGAGCAGTACTTC.

This sequence joins TRBV30 and TRBJ1-2, with TRBD1 identical over 7 bases. V lost 2 bases and J lost 7; bases outside the gene matches: 4. Germline V gene data show CDR1 as GTSNPN and CDR2 as SVGIG (reference sequence). The length of the CDR3 is 12 residues. The CDR3 sequence: CAWSLPGGGYTF. CDR3 coding DNA: TGTGCCTGGAGTTTGCCAGGGGGTGGCTACACCTTC. The entire variable domain, with the rest obtained from reference TRBV30 and TRBJ1-2, is as follows: SQTIHQWPATLVQPVGSPLSLECTVEGTSNPNLYWYRQAAGRGLQLLFYSVGIGQISSEVPQNLSASRPQDRQFILSSKKLLLSDSGFYLCAWSLPGGGYTFGSGTRLTVV.

V and J are TRBV6-2 or TRBV6-3 and TRBJ1-2; the D gene is possibly TRBD1 (5 bases). Trimming pared 0 bases from V and 2 bases from J, leaving 7 bases between. The germline V gene has CDR1 MNHEY and CDR2 SVGEGT. This CDR3 region has 14 residues. CDR3 in amino acids: CASSYSTGNYGYTF. The CDR3 DNA sequence: TGTGCCAGCAGTTACTCCACAGGAAACTATGGCTACACCTTC.

The chain couples TRBV6-5 to TRBJ2-1, with 7 positions matching TRBD2. From germline, CDR1 is MNHEY and CDR2 SVGAGI. The CDR3 has 14 amino acids. J gave up 6 bases and V 6 bases, and 8 bases lay outside the gene matches. Here the CDR3 DNA reads TGTGCCAGCAGACCTAGCGGAGGGCCCAATGAGCAGTTCTTC. It specifies CASRPSGGPNEQFF.

The rearrangement joins TRBV15 to TRBJ2-5, with 10 bases identical to TRBD1. The CDR3 covers 16 residues. V dropped 2 bases and J dropped 5; count of bases not matched to a gene: 8. From germline, CDR1 is LNHNV and CDR2 YYDKDF (reference sequence). The CDR3 DNA reads TGTGCCACCAGCAGAACCGGGACAGGGGATGGGGAGACCCAGTACTTC. As protein: CATSRTGTGDGETQYF.

The J gene is TRBJ2-7, the V gene TRBV18; a possible D gene is TRBD1 (6 bases). The CDR3 has 16 amino acids. Germline V gives CDR1 KGHSH, CDR2 LQKENI. Trimming shortened V by 3 bases and J by 6 bases, and 21 bases separated the two germline ends. Here the CDR3 DNA reads TGTGCCAGCTCACCGCTTATCACAGGGAGTTATGGCGAGCAGTACTTC. Residues: CASSPLITGSYGEQYF.

This clone was detected only a few times. The V call is TRBV15, the J call TRBJ2-7; tentatively, D is TRBD1 (6 bases). V gave up 8 bases and J gave up 4 bases, with 9 bases separating them. The CDR3 has 11 amino acids. Per the germline V gene, CDR1 is LNHNV and CDR2 is YYDKDF (reference sequence). The CDR3 protein is CATGDTYEQYF. For the CDR3, the DNA is TGTGCCACCGGGGACACTTACGAGCAGTACTTC.

This clone was found once. The V call is TRBV15, the J call TRBJ2-7; D might be TRBD1 (6 bases). Germline assignment: CDR1 LNHNV and CDR2 YYDKDF (reference sequence). The CDR3 totals 14 residues. The V gene lost 1 base and the J gene lost 3 bases, with 10 bases spanning the gap. CDR3 in DNA: TGTGCCACCAGCAGAGGAGGGACAATCTACGAGCAGTACTTC. This encodes CATSRGGTIYEQYF.